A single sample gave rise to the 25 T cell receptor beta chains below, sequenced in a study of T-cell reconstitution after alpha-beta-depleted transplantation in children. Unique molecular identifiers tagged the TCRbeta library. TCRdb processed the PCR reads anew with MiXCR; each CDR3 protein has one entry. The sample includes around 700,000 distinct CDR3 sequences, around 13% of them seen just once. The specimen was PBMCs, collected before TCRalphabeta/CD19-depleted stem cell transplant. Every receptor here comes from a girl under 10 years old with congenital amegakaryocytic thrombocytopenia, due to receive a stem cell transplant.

The CDR3 region has the DNA TGTGCCAGCAGTTTATGGACCTTCTTCGAGCAATCCTACAATGAGCAGTTCTTC. Its translation is CASSLWTFFEQSYNEQFF. The V call is TRBV28, the J call TRBJ2-1; no clear D. The germline CDR1 and CDR2 sequences are MDHEN and SYDVKM. The CDR3 loop spans 18 amino acids. Trimming removed 0 bases from V and 1 base from J, with 16 bases in between.

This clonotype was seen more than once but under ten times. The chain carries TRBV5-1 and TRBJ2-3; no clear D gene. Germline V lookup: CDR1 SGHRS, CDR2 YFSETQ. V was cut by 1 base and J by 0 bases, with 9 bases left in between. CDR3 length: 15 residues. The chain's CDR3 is CASSLRTVSTDTQYF. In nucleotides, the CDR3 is TGCGCCAGCAGCTTGAGAACAGTTAGCACAGATACGCAGTATTTT.

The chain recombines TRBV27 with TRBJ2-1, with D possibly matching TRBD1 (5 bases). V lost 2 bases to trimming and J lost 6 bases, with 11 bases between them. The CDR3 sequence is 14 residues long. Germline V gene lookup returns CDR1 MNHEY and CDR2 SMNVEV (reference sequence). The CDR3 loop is CASSLIRTSNEQFF. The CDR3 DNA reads TGTGCCAGCAGTTTAATTCGGACAAGCAATGAGCAGTTCTTC.

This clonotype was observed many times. The CDR3 here is CASIRDRGVNGYTF. CDR3 nucleotides: TGTGCCAGCATCCGGGACAGGGGTGTTAATGGCTACACCTTC. The chain combines TRBV25-1 with TRBJ1-2; 10 bases line up with TRBD1. J lost 6 bases, V lost 7 bases, and 8 bases had no gene match. The CDR3 contains 14 residues. Germline CDR1 and CDR2: MGHDK and SYGVNS.

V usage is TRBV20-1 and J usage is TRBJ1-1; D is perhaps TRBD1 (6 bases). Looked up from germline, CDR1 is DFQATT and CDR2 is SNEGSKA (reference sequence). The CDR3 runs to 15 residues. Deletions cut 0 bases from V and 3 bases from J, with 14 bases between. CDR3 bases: TGCAGTGCTAGAGATCCCCAGGGGTTGTACACTGAAGCTTTCTTT. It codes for CSARDPQGLYTEAFF.

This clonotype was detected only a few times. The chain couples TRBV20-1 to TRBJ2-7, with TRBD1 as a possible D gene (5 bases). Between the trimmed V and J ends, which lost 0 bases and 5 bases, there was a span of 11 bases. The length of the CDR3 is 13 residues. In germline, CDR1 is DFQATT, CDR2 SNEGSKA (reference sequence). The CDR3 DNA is TGCAGTGCTAGAGAGCAGGGTAGCAACGAGCAGTACTTC. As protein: CSAREQGSNEQYF.

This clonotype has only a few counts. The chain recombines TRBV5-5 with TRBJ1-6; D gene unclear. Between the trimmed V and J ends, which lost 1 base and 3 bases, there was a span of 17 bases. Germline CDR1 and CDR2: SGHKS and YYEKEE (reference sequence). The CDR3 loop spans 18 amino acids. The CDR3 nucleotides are TGTGCCAGCAGCTTGTTCCCCACGGCAAGCGGCTATAATTCACCCCTCCACTTT. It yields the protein CASSLFPTASGYNSPLHF.

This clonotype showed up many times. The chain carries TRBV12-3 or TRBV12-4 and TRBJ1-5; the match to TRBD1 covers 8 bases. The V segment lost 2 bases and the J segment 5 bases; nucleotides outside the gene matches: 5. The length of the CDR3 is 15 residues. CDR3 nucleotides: TGTGCCAGCAGTTTACGGACAGGGTTTTATCAGCCCCAGCATTTT. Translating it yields CASSLRTGFYQPQHF.

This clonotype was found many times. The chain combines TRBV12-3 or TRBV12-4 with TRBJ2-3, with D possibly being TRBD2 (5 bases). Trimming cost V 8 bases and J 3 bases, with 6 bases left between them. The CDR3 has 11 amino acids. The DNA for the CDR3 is TGTGCCAGCGCGGGTACAGATACGCAGTATTTT. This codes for CASAGTDTQYF.

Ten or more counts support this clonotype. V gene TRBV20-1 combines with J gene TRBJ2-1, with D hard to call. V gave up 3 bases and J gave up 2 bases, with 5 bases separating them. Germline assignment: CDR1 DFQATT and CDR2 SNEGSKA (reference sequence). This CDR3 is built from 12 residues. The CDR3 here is CSASQPYNEQFF. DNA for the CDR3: TGCAGTGCTAGTCAACCCTACAATGAGCAGTTCTTC.

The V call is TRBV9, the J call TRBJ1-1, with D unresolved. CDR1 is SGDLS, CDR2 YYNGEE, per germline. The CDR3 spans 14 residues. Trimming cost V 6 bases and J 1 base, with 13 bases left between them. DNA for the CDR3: TGTGCCAGCAACGCGAATTCGGGGAACACTGAAGCTTTCTTT. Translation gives CASNANSGNTEAFF.

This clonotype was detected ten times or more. The CDR3 protein is CASSSVAGRDSPLHF. The CDR3 DNA reads as TGTGCCAGCAGTTCGGTGGCGGGACGGGATTCACCCCTCCACTTT. V and J are TRBV28 and TRBJ1-6; D is possibly TRBD1 (5 bases). Germline V CDR1 and CDR2: MDHEN, SYDVKM. V shed 4 bases and J shed 8 bases, with 15 bases lying between them. This CDR3 region has 15 residues. Based on the CDR3 plus reference TRBV28 and TRBJ1-6, the full variable domain is DVKVTQSSRYLVKRTGEKVFLECVQDMDHENMFWYRQDPGLGLRLIYFSYDVKMKEKGDIPEGYSVSREKKERFSLILESASTNQTSMYLCASSSVAGRDSPLHFGNGTRLTVT.

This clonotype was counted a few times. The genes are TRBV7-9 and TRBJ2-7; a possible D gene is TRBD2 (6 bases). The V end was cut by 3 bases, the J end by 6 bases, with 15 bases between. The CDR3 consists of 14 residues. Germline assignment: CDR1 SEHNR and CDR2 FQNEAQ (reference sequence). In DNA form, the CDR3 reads TGTGCCAGCAGCTTCTCGAGACTAGTCTCCGAGCAGTACTTC. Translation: CASSFSRLVSEQYF.

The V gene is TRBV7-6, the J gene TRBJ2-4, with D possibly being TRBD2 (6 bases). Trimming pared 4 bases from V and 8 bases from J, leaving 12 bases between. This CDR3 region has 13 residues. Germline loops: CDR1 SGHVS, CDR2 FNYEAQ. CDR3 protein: CASSSGRRDIQYF. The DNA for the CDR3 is TGTGCCAGCAGCTCTGGGAGGAGGGACATTCAGTACTTC.

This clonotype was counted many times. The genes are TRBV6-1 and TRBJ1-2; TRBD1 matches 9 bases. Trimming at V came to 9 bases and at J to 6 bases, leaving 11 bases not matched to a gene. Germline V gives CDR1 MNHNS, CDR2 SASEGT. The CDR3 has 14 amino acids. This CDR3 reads CASNPGQGFDGYTF. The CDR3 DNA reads TGTGCCAGTAATCCGGGACAGGGATTCGATGGCTACACCTTC.

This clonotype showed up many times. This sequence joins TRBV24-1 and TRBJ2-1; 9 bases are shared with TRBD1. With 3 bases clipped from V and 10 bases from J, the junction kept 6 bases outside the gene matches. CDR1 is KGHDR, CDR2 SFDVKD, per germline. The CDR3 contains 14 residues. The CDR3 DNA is TGTGCCACCAGTGATCCGACAGGGGGTCGCGAGCAGTTCTTC. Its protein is CATSDPTGGREQFF.

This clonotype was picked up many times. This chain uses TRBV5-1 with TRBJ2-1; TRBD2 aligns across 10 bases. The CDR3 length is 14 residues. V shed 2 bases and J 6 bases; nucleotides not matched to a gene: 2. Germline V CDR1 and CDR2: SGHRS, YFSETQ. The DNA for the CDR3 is TGCGCCAGCAGCTTACGGACTAGCGGCAATGAGCAGTTCTTC. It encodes CASSLRTSGNEQFF.

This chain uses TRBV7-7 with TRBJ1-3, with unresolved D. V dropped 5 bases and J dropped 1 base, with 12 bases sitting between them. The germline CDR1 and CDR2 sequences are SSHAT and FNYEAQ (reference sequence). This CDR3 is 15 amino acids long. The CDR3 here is CASSAGRPSGNTIYF. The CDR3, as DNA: TGTGCCAGCAGCGCGGGCAGGCCTTCTGGAAACACCATATATTTT.

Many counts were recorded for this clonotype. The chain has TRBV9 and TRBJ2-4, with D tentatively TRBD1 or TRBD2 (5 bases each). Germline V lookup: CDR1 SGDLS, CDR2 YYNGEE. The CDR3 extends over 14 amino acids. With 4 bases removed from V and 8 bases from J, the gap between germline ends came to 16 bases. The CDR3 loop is CASSFGTPRDIQYF. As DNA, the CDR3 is TGTGCCAGCAGCTTCGGGACCCCGAGGGACATTCAGTACTTC.

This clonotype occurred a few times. CDR3 in amino acids: CAISDQTYEQYF. For the CDR3, the DNA is TGTGCCATCAGTGACCAAACCTACGAGCAGTACTTC. The rearrangement joins TRBV10-3 to TRBJ2-7; no firm D call. Per germline, CDR1 ENHRY and CDR2 SYGVKD. The ends were cut back, 3 bases at V and 2 bases at J, with 5 bases in the middle. The CDR3 loop spans 12 amino acids.

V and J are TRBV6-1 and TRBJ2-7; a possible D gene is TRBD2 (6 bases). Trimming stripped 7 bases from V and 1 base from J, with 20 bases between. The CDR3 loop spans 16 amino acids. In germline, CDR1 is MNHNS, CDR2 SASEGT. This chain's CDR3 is CASTVGVRGGSYEQYF. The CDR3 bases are TGTGCCAGCACTGTTGGGGTGCGGGGCGGTTCCTACGAGCAGTACTTC.

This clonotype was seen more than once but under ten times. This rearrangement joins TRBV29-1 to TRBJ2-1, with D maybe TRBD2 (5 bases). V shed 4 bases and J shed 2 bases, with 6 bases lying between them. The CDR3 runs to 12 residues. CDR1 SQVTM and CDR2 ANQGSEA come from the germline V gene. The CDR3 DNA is TGCAGCGTTGTGGAGGCCTACAATGAGCAGTTCTTC. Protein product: CSVVEAYNEQFF.

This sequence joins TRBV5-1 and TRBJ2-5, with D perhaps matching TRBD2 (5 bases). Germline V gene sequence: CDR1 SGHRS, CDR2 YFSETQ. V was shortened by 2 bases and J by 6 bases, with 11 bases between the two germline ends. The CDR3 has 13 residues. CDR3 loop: CASSFEGSQTQYF. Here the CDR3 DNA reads TGCGCCAGCAGCTTCGAGGGATCGCAGACCCAGTACTTC.

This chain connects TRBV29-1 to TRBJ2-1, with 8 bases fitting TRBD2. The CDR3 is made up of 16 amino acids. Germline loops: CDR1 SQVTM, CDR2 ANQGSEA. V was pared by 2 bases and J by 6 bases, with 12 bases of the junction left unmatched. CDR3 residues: CSVETSSGGKVNEQFF. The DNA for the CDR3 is TGCAGCGTTGAAACTTCGTCGGGAGGGAAAGTCAATGAGCAGTTCTTC.

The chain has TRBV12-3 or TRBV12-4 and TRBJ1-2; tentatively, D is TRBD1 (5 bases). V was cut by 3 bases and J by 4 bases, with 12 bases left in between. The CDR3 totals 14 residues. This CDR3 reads CASSFGVGTYGYTF. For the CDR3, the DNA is TGTGCCAGCAGTTTCGGGGTAGGGACCTATGGCTACACCTTC.